The present TCR beta chain was sequenced within a study of blood T cell repertoires in COVID-19. Data came from immunoSEQ multiplex PCR; TCRdb stores just in-frame clones and leaves some out. The sample comprises approximately 260,000 clones, around nine tenths of which are singletons, and 2% to 2.5% rests with the top ten. V was clipped by 3 bases and J by 3 bases, with 6 bases between them. The CDR3 sequence is 12 residues long. The germline CDR1 and CDR2 sequences are SGHVS and FQNEAQ. The clonotype comes from a woman aged 40-49 years who had recovered from COVID-19. The source material was peripheral blood. The chain uses TRBV7-8 and TRBJ2-7; D may be TRBD1 (5 bases). The CDR3 spells CASSFQGYEQYF. The CDR3 coding sequence is TGTGCCAGCAGCTTCCAGGGCTACGAGCAGTACTTC.